These T cell receptor beta chains were read from a single sample in a study of T cell repertoires in cytomegalovirus infection. These receptors have no identified antigens. From the reads, TCRdb called clonotypes with MiXCR, one entry per CDR3 protein. Counted here are about 830,000 distinct CDR3 sequences, 30% to 35% occurring once; the ten biggest clones make up about an eighth. The sample was cultured CD8+ T cells from PBMCs, taken from culture after CMV antigen stimulation. Every receptor here comes from a human donor in good health (CMV status not recorded). Some clones in this sample may be carry-over from other donors' samples. Both conserved end residues are part of each CDR3. Fields, in order: D gene, V gene, CDR3 length, clone size, J gene, CDR3 DNA, CDR3 protein. The D gene is left open where the match is weak. Clone size is stated in some rows and not others, as once, few, many or a class when expanded.

TRBD1	TRBV5-6	15	few	TRBJ1-1	TGTGCCAGCAGCTTGGCCCCGACAGGGGTTACTGAAGCTTTCTTT	CASSLAPTGVTEAFF
.	TRBV19	14	.	TRBJ1-1	TGTGCCAGTAGTCTTTCAAGCCTAGGCACTGAAGCTTTCTTT	CASSLSSLGTEAFF
.	TRBV4-1	14	.	TRBJ2-1	TGCGCCAGCAGCCAAGATCGGGCGTACAATGAGCAGTTCTTC	CASSQDRAYNEQFF
TRBD1	TRBV19	13	.	TRBJ2-2	TGTGCCAGTAGTCGACAGGGAAGCAGGGAGCTGTTTTTT	CASSRQGSRELFF
.	TRBV4-1	17	.	TRBJ2-2	TGCGCCAGCAGCCACCCGGAGGCAGGGGTCCGCACCGGGGAGCTGTTTTTT	CASSHPEAGVRTGELFF
TRBD1	TRBV5-1	15	few	TRBJ2-7	TGCGCCAGCAGCACCCCCGGGACAGGGGATCGCGAGCAGTACTTC	CASSTPGTGDREQYF
.	TRBV5-8	16	few	TRBJ2-7	TGTGCCAGCAGCTTGGAGGCAGGGGCGGTTTCCTACGAGCAGTACTTC	CASSLEAGAVSYEQYF
TRBD2	TRBV7-2	17	many	TRBJ2-6	TGTGCCGTCTGGGGTAGCGGGGGTCTGTTTGGGGCCAACGTCCTGACTTTC	CAVWGSGGLFGANVLTF
TRBD2	TRBV27	15	once	TRBJ2-7	TGTGCCAGCAGAGCTAGCGGGGGAGCCACCTACGAGCAGTACTTC	CASRASGGATYEQYF
TRBD1	TRBV11-2	16	many	TRBJ2-1	TGTGCCAGCAGCTTACTCAGGGGGCGATACTACAATGAGCAGTTCTTC	CASSLLRGRYYNEQFF
TRBD2	TRBV6-5	15	few	TRBJ2-7	TGTGCCAGCAGTTACTCTCGGGGGGGCAAGGACGAGCAGTACTTC	CASSYSRGGKDEQYF
.	TRBV19	14	.	TRBJ2-7	TGTGCCAGTAGTTACCAGGGCCAATTCTACGAGCAGTACTTC	CASSYQGQFYEQYF
TRBD2	TRBV7-9	19	many	TRBJ2-3	TGTGCCAGCAGCTTAAGCCCGGGACTAGCACCTACTTCCACAGATACGCAGTATTTT	CASSLSPGLAPTSTDTQYF
TRBD2	TRBV7-2	17	many	TRBJ2-1	TGTGCCAGCAGCCTCGCGGGCGGGGGGTCCCCCTACAATGAGCAGTTCTTC	CASSLAGGGSPYNEQFF
.	TRBV10-2	13	.	TRBJ1-2	TGCGCCAGCAGTCGAGGTCCTCCCCATGGCTACACCTTC	CASSRGPPHGYTF
TRBD1	TRBV12-3/TRBV12-4	13	few	TRBJ2-2	TGTGCCAGACCGACAGGGGTTCCCGGGGAGCTGTTTTTT	CARPTGVPGELFF
TRBD1	TRBV6-2/TRBV6-3	15	few	TRBJ2-1	TGTGCCAGCAGTTACCCGGTGGACAGGGAAAATGAGCAGTTCTTC	CASSYPVDRENEQFF
.	TRBV7-6	14	many	TRBJ2-5	TGTGCCAGCAGCCTAGCGCCAGTCCAAGAGACCCAGTACTTC	CASSLAPVQETQYF
TRBD1	TRBV27	15	.	TRBJ1-6	TGTGCCAGCAGCTGGGACAGGGAAGATCGTTCACCCCTCCACTTT	CASSWDREDRSPLHF
TRBD1	TRBV27	15	few	TRBJ1-4	TGTGCCAGCAGCACCCTTGGGACAGCGAATGAAAAACTGTTTTTT	CASSTLGTANEKLFF
.	TRBV7-8	15	.	TRBJ2-3	TGTGCCAGCAGCTTAGCGGAGGTAGCGATAGATACGCAGTATTTT	CASSLAEVAIDTQYF
TRBD1	TRBV2	15	few	TRBJ2-5	TGTGCCAGCAGCTCAGGGGGCGCTTCCCAAGAGACCCAGTACTTC	CASSSGGASQETQYF
.	TRBV7-8	17	many	TRBJ2-7	TGTGCCAGCAGCTTAAGTTACCCAGGTCTAACCTCCTACGAGCAGTACTTC	CASSLSYPGLTSYEQYF
.	TRBV5-3	15	once	TRBJ2-3	TGTGCCAGCAGCTTGTTGCAGGGACTCGCAGATACGCAGTATTTT	CASSLLQGLADTQYF
TRBD1	TRBV7-6	14	.	TRBJ2-7	TGTGCTAGCAGCTACCTGGGACAGGGGGAGGCCCAGTACTTC	CASSYLGQGEAQYF
.	TRBV4-1	14	.	TRBJ2-5	TGCGCCAGCAGCCCTCAGGACGGTCAAGAGACCCAGTACTTC	CASSPQDGQETQYF
.	TRBV4-1	15	.	TRBJ1-2	TGCGCCAGCAGCCAAGGGGGGTTTTTCCGCGGCGGCTACACCTTC	CASSQGGFFRGGYTF
.	TRBV10-3	16	once	TRBJ2-1	TGTGCCATCAGTGAGTCTGACCGGAGCTCCTACAATGAGCAGTTCTTC	CAISESDRSSYNEQFF
.	TRBV7-9	17	many	TRBJ2-6	TGTGCCAGCAGCTCCTCGGGACTTAACTCTGGGGCCAACGTCCTGACTTTC	CASSSSGLNSGANVLTF
.	TRBV6-1	13	.	TRBJ2-7	TGTGCCAGCAGTGTTGAAGGGACCTACGAGCAGTACTTC	CASSVEGTYEQYF
.	TRBV28	17	.	TRBJ2-3	TGTGCCAGCAGTTTATGGGCAGGTCCGAATTTGGGAGATACGCAGTATTTT	CASSLWAGPNLGDTQYF
TRBD1	TRBV4-1	11	few	TRBJ2-7	TGCGCCAGCGGGACAGACTCCGAGCAGTACTTC	CASGTDSEQYF
.	TRBV5-1	14	few	TRBJ1-1	TGCGCCAGCGAAGATGGTGGCTTGGGTACTGAAGCTTTCTTT	CASEDGGLGTEAFF
TRBD2	TRBV20-1	15	once	TRBJ2-5	TGCAGTGCTAGAGATGTCCTAGCGGGACAAGAGACCCAGTACTTC	CSARDVLAGQETQYF
.	TRBV7-9	15	.	TRBJ2-2	TGTGCCAGCACCCTAGGGATAGAAGGGACCGGGGAGCTGTTTTTT	CASTLGIEGTGELFF
TRBD1	TRBV7-6	14	once	TRBJ2-1	TGTGCCAGCAGCCCAGGACAGGTTTGGTATGAGCAGTTCTTC	CASSPGQVWYEQFF
.	TRBV6-8	16	.	TRBJ1-4	TGTGCCAACAGTGACCTGTTAGTACCAACTAATGAAAAACTGTTTTTT	CANSDLLVPTNEKLFF
.	TRBV20-1	16	once	TRBJ1-2	TGCAGTGCTAGAGACCTCGGACGGTTAGCTAACTATGGCTACACCTTC	CSARDLGRLANYGYTF
.	TRBV27	13	few	TRBJ2-6	TGTGCCAGCACTCTCAGAGGGGCCAACGTCCTGACTTTC	CASTLRGANVLTF
.	TRBV5-6	15	few	TRBJ2-7	TGTGCCAGCAGCTTCGGGGGCTCCGATATCTACGAGCAGTACTTC	CASSFGGSDIYEQYF
.	TRBV10-3	15	.	TRBJ2-2	TGTGCCATCAGTGTAATTACACCGAACACCGGGGAGCTGTTTTTT	CAISVITPNTGELFF
.	TRBV7-6	17	once	TRBJ2-1	TGTGCCAGCAGCTTAGTGGGGGGCCCCAGCTCCTACAATAAGCAGTTCTTC	CASSLVGGPSSYNKQFF
TRBD1	TRBV7-2	15	many	TRBJ2-1	TGTGCCAGCAGCTGGTGGGGACAGGGTCTGGATGAGCAGTTCTTC	CASSWWGQGLDEQFF
TRBD2	TRBV7-8	20	few	TRBJ2-3	TGTGCCAGCAGCTTAGCATGGGCTAGCGGGGGGTCTTTGGGCGCAGATACGCAGTATTTT	CASSLAWASGGSLGADTQYF
.	TRBV7-8	12	.	TRBJ2-5	TGTGCCAGCAGCTTTCTCTCGGGGACCCAGTACTTC	CASSFLSGTQYF
.	TRBV13	15	.	TRBJ2-5	TGTGCCAGCAGCTTAACACCTCAAACGGGCGAGACCCAGTACTTC	CASSLTPQTGETQYF
TRBD2	TRBV12-3/TRBV12-4	16	few	TRBJ2-5	TGTGCCAGCAGTTTAGTGGGGTCTAGCGGACAAGAGACCCAGTACTTC	CASSLVGSSGQETQYF
.	TRBV5-1	18	.	TRBJ2-4	TGCGCCAGCAGCTCGGAGTTTGGCGGCAACCATGCCAAAAACATTCAGTACTTC	CASSSEFGGNHAKNIQYF
.	TRBV12-3/TRBV12-4	14	.	TRBJ1-4	TGTGCCAGCAGTTTAGCGCTGGGCCCACAGGGACTGTTTTTT	CASSLALGPQGLFF
.	TRBV5-6	16	.	TRBJ1-3	TGTGCCAGCAGCTTGGTGTCCAGCAAATCTGGAAACACCATATATTTT	CASSLVSSKSGNTIYF
.	TRBV7-6	13	many	TRBJ1-1	TGTGCCATCCGACAGAGCTGGAACACTGAAGCTTTCTTT	CAIRQSWNTEAFF
.	TRBV6-2/TRBV6-3	15	.	TRBJ1-5	TGTGCCAGCAGTGTAGTGCAGGGTGATTATCAGCCCCAGCATTTT	CASSVVQGDYQPQHF
.	TRBV11-2	13	few	TRBJ1-2	TGTGCCAGCAGCTTTGCAGACCGCTATGGCTACACCTTC	CASSFADRYGYTF
.	TRBV27	14	.	TRBJ1-6	TGTGCCAGCAGTGTACAGAACTATAATTCACCCCTCCACTTT	CASSVQNYNSPLHF